The TCR beta chain described here comes from a study of CD8+ T cells in alopecia areata. Study results and caveats: The study found TCR sharing across patients less clear than in mice, possibly for HLA reasons. Scalp clonality and expanded CD8+ clones among the top 100 fell significantly with tofacitinib. Lesional scalp displayed greater clonality than normal scalp, most notably in alopecia totalis/universalis.

Treatment noted: oral pan-JAK inhibitor, 5-10 mg twice daily. Germline values: CDR1 SQVTM, CDR2 ANQGSEA. V lost 4 bases and J 3 bases, leaving 6 bases between the germline ends. The CDR3 runs 11 residues. RNA was extracted and reverse transcribed into cDNA as the sequencing template. Sequencing was performed with immunoSEQ multiplex PCR; in TCRdb, only in-frame clones are kept and a portion is missing. Here the sample spans roughly 180,000 clones, approximately 55% being singletons. The sample holds a few counts of this clone. The antigen remains unidentified. The V call is TRBV29-1, the J call TRBJ1-2; D is unclear. Specimen: CD8+ T cells sorted from blood, collected at week 24, from a patient treated with tofacitinib. The receptor was isolated from a human donor with alopecia areata. The CDR3 spells CSVATDYGYTF. In nucleotides, the CDR3 is TGCAGCGTTGCTACAGACTATGGCTACACCTTC.